This TCR beta chain was recorded in a study of T cell changes during pregnancy in multiple sclerosis (dated by TCRdb to about 2019). Background for the entire study: In women with multiple sclerosis, the researchers looked at how the T cell repertoire shifted as pregnancy progressed.

Library preparation used the immunoSEQ multiplex PCR assay. TCRdb stores this immuneACCESS table with in-frame sequences only. Part of the clones is absent; in the studies checked, under half of the shortfall reflects unresolved V genes, and no reason is known for the rest. This sample gives roughly 75,000 clones in total; about 92% of them show up just once. Roughly 2.6% of the sample goes to the ten largest clones. The CDR3, from cysteine to phenylalanine, totals 19 residues. The only DNA kept is the CDR3, 57 bases in frame from the first base. To note about this clone: It lacks a known antigen. The input lacks base qualities; no much larger clone sits a single base away.

The TCR was taken from a female donor in good health, enrolled as a control in a pregnancy study. The sample consisted of peripheral blood, taken after pregnancy. The chain is made from TRBV21-1 and TRBJ2-1; the listed D gene, TRBD2, was not tested against the DNA. TRBV21-1 is recorded as a pseudogene. The CDR3 is CASSTLYRRDRSLYNEQFF. The nucleotide sequence reads TGTGCCAGCAGCACGCTGTACCGGAGGGACCGTTCCTTGTACAATGAGCAGTTCTTC.